This T cell receptor (beta chain) is drawn from a study of cytomegalovirus exposure and HLA in healthy donors. Study overall: Per a later analysis, the 666 first-cohort and approximately 120 validation repertoires shared one platform. Overall study findings and caveats: It was reported that the classifier diagnosed cytomegalovirus status with high specificity and sensitivity in both the original and validation cohorts. Cytomegalovirus association was listed for 164 TCR beta chains. The authors confirmed in vitro that three CMV-associated chains were specific for CMV antigens.

Germline loops: CDR1 MGHDK, CDR2 SYGVNS. This CDR3 spans 16 amino acids. V gave up 1 base and J gave up 5 bases, with 17 bases separating them. Sequencing was performed with immunoSEQ multiplex PCR; in TCRdb, only in-frame clones are kept and a portion is missing. The profile shows 55,000 to 80,000 clones, around 95% of them singletons. As for this clone: Its antigen is unknown.

The TCR originated in a man aged 18 to 29 in good health and CMV-seronegative. The sequencing sample was made of PBMCs. The rearrangement joins TRBV25-1 to TRBJ2-5; D may be TRBD2 (6 bases). The CDR3 bases are TGTGCCAGCAGTGAATCAGCGACTAGGGTTGGGGAGACCCAGTACTTC. It codes for CASSESATRVGETQYF.